This paragraph reports one TCR beta chain. This record comes from a study of cytomegalovirus exposure and HLA in healthy donors. This CDR3 has 17 residues. Germline CDR1 reads LNHDA; CDR2 reads SQIVND (reference sequence). After removal of 5 bases from V and 6 bases from J, the junction contained 12 bases not matched to a gene. The primer mix had 60 Vbeta and 13 Jbeta primers. Repertoires were generated with immunoSEQ multiplex PCR, while TCRdb's copy carries only in-frame clones and drops some. Found here are tens of thousands of clones; the top ten clones hold around 4%. The origin of this receptor is a male donor in good health and CMV-seronegative. Input material: PBMCs. The chain joins TRBV19 to TRBJ2-2, with 10 bases that match TRBD2. The CDR3 is CASSGPGLALRAGELFF. DNA of the CDR3: TGTGCCAGTAGTGGTCCGGGACTAGCGCTACGGGCCGGGGAGCTGTTTTTT.